These T cell receptor beta chains were read from a single sample in a study of CD8 T cells in Susac syndrome. MiXCR, run by TCRdb on the immunoSEQ multiplex PCR reads, gives a single entry per CDR3 protein. Of roughly 200,000 distinct CDR3 sequences listed, around 94% were seen once; the top ten hold 0.085% to 0.1%. The sequenced sample was CD4+ T cells from PBMCs. These receptors all stem from a human donor with Susac syndrome. Both conserved end residues are part of each CDR3. D genes are given only for firm matches.

j_call v_call d_call cdr3_nt cdr3_aa
TRBJ2-1 TRBV20-1 NA TGCAGTGCTATTAGGTGGGAGAGGTCCTACAATGAGCAGTTCTTC CSAIRWERSYNEQFF
TRBJ1-2 TRBV5-4 NA TGTGCCAGCAGCTTGGATGCAGGGCTCTATGGCTACACCTTC CASSLDAGLYGYTF
TRBJ2-1 TRBV27 NA TGTGCCAGCAGTCCCCGCGCGATCGGGGCCACCCGGCAGTTCTTC CASSPRAIGATRQFF
TRBJ2-7 TRBV20-1 TRBD1 TGCAGTGCTAGAGTCCCGGGACAGTCCTACGAGCAGTACTTC CSARVPGQSYEQYF
TRBJ2-1 TRBV20-1 NA TGCAGTGCTAGAGATTGGGGCCAGGGGGGCAGGCCGTTCCATGAGCAGTTCTTC CSARDWGQGGRPFHEQFF
TRBJ2-7 TRBV11-2 NA TGTGCCAGCTCCCCCCAAACAGGGAGGTCCTACGAGCAGTACTTC CASSPQTGRSYEQYF
TRBJ2-1 TRBV3-1 TRBD1 TGTGCCAGCAGCCAAGATGGACAGGTTGTAAATGAGCAGTTCTTC CASSQDGQVVNEQFF
TRBJ2-7 TRBV7-2 TRBD1 TGTGCCAGCAGCTTAGAAGTGGGACAGGGGACCTACGAGCAGTACTTC CASSLEVGQGTYEQYF
TRBJ1-1 TRBV6-2/TRBV6-3 NA TGTGCCAGCATTAGAGGAGAGACTGAAGCTTTCTTT CASIRGETEAFF
TRBJ2-7 TRBV29-1 NA TGCAGCGTTGAAGAGCAGAACTCCTACGAGCAGTACTTC CSVEEQNSYEQYF
TRBJ2-7 TRBV19 TRBD2 TGTGCCAGTAGTATAGGGGCTAGCGGGGGCTACGAGCAGTACTTC CASSIGASGGYEQYF
TRBJ1-2 TRBV20-1 NA TGCAGTGCGATAAGTAACTATGGCTACACCTTC CSAISNYGYTF
TRBJ1-1 TRBV27 NA TGTGCCAGCAGTGAGACAGAACCGAACACTGAAGCTTTCTTT CASSETEPNTEAFF
TRBJ2-7 TRBV20-1 NA TGCAGTGCTCTCCCGGGAGCAAGGGACGAGCAGTACTTC CSALPGARDEQYF